These 24 T cell receptor beta chains share one sample of origin, sequenced in a study of T cell clonality in common variable immunodeficiency. The data were produced by immunoSEQ multiplex PCR, yet TCRdb's version contains in-frame clones alone and is incomplete. The sample shows 40,000 or so clones, none of them appearing just once. What was sequenced was peripheral blood mononuclear cells. The origin of the receptors is a person aged 18 to 75 in good health.

This clone appeared many times. The read stops 3 residues short of the end of the CDR3; the missing end is completed from the germline J gene. This rearrangement joins TRBV7-3 to TRBJ2-2, with D possibly matching TRBD1 (5 bases). Per germline, CDR1 SGHTA and CDR2 FQGTGA. CDR3 length: 15 amino acids. Partial CDR3 DNA: TGTGCCAGCAGCTTAGGGCAGCCTGGGGCCAACGTG. Translated: CASSLGQPGANV. The full CDR3 reads CASSLGQPGANVLFF.

This clone was counted a few times. The read is 3 residues too short to cover the CDR3 end, so that end is filled in from the germline J gene. The chain employs TRBV20-1 and TRBJ2-7; 7 bases map to TRBD2. The CDR3 is made up of 13 amino acids. Looked up from germline, CDR1 is DFQATT and CDR2 is SNEGSKA (reference sequence). Germline trimming cut 5 bases from V and 4 bases from J; bases unmatched to any gene: 8. Partial CDR3 DNA: TGCAGTGCTGAACGGACTAGTGGATACGAG. Translation: CSAERTSGYE. The whole CDR3 region reads CSAERTSGYEQYF.

By frequency in the sample, this clone is medium-sized. The CDR3 end lies 3 residues beyond the end of the read and is filled in from the germline J gene. This sequence joins TRBV6-1 and TRBJ2-1, with D perhaps matching TRBD1 or TRBD2 (7 bases each). Between the trimmed V and J ends, which lost 2 bases and 7 bases, there was a span of 15 bases. Germline V CDR1 and CDR2: MNHNS, SASEGT. The CDR3 covers 15 residues. The CDR3 region is CASSEREGASNEQFF. The CDR3 bases that were read are TGTGCCAGCAGTGAAAGGGAGGGGGCGAGTAATGAG.

This clone has a count of ten or more. The CDR3 is cut off 3 residues early in the read; its end comes from the germline J gene. The chain uses TRBV19 and TRBJ1-4; D gene uncertain. CDR3 length equals 14 residues. Germline V CDR1 and CDR2: LNHDA, SQIVND (reference sequence). Deletions cut 8 bases from V and 0 bases from J, with 10 bases between. The CDR3 reads CASHGLATNEKLFF. CDR3 DNA (partial): TGTGCCAGTCACGGACTTGCAACTAATGAAAAA.

Remarks on this clone: The read finishes 3 residues shy of the CDR3 end, and the germline J gene is used to complete it. The chain couples TRBV18 to TRBJ1-1; 9 bases map to TRBD1. Germline CDR1 and CDR2: KGHSH and LQKENI. The CDR3 totals 13 residues. This CDR3 is CASSQDRGSEAFF. The CDR3 DNA, read in part, is TGTGCCAGCTCCCAGGACAGGGGATCCGAG.

The table lists this clone with many counts. From the germline J gene comes the end of the CDR3, since the read stops 3 residues before it. The chain employs TRBV11-2 and TRBJ1-2, with a weak D call TRBD1 (5 bases). Trimming removed 5 bases at V and 4 bases at J, with 14 bases between. Per germline, CDR1 SGHAT and CDR2 FQNNGV. The CDR3 has 14 amino acids. The CDR3 region is CASSQQVQLYGYTF. CDR3 bases read: TGTGCCAGCAGCCAACAGGTTCAGCTCTATGGC.

This clone came up many times. The read finishes 3 residues shy of the CDR3 end, and the germline J gene is used to complete it. The rearrangement joins TRBV7-9 to TRBJ1-4, with 10 bases fitting TRBD1. The V gene's germline CDR1 is SEHNR and CDR2 FQNEAQ (reference sequence). Trimming took 4 bases from V and 6 from J; bases not matched to a gene: 5. The CDR3 has 15 residues. Partial CDR3 DNA: TGTGCCAGCAGCTCACCGGGACAGGGGCATGAAAAA. Encoded protein: CASSSPGQGHEK. The full-length CDR3 reads as CASSSPGQGHEKLFF. Full variable domain (rest looked up from reference TRBV7-9 and TRBJ1-4): DTGVSQNPRHKITKRGQNVTFRCDPISEHNRLYWYRQTLGQGPEFLTYFQNEAQLEKSRLLSDRFSAERPKGSFSTLEIQRTEQGDSAMYLCASSSPGQGHEKLFFGSGTQLSVL.

This clone was found a few times. CDR3 region: CASSPTVTNEKLFF. CDR3 DNA (partial): TGCGCCAGCAGCCCGACAGTAACTAATGAAAAG. V gene TRBV5-1 combines with J gene TRBJ2-2, with D maybe TRBD1 (5 bases). The CDR3 end falls 3 residues outside the read, so it is completed with the germline J gene. The length of the CDR3 is 14 residues. Germline assignment: CDR1 SGHRS and CDR2 YFSETQ.

This clone came up many times. Sequencing ends 3 residues short of the CDR3 end; the germline J gene provides the rest. This sequence joins TRBV11-2 and TRBJ2-3; D gene uncertain. The V gene lost 2 bases and the J gene lost 4 bases, with 13 bases spanning the gap. The germline CDR1 and CDR2 sequences are SGHAT and FQNNGV. The CDR3 contains 15 residues. CDR3 DNA, as far as it was read: TGTGCCAGCAGCTTACTCGCCAGTTTTTCAGATACG. This gives the protein CASSLLASFSDT. The full-length CDR3 reads as CASSLLASFSDTQYF.

There are many counts of this clone. The read ends 3 residues shy of where the CDR3 ends; the end is completed using the germline J gene. The genes are TRBV2 and TRBJ2-7, with D perhaps matching TRBD2 (6 bases). Germline CDR1 and CDR2: SNHLY and FYNNEI. The CDR3 length is 12 residues. The V and J ends lost 8 bases and 2 bases respectively, with 10 bases between them. CDR3 region: CASGGVAYEQYF. CDR3 DNA (partial): TGTGCCAGCGGCGGGGTTGCCTACGAG.

The table lists this clone with many counts. The DNA ends 3 residues before the CDR3 does, and the rest of the CDR3 is filled in from the germline J gene. V and J are TRBV18 and TRBJ2-7, with D perhaps matching TRBD1 (6 bases). The CDR3 has 14 residues. Germline V CDR1 and CDR2: KGHSH, LQKENI. V was pared by 3 bases and J by 3 bases, with 12 bases between. The CDR3 here is CASSPRTEGYEQYF. Partial CDR3 DNA: TGTGCCAGCTCACCGCGGACAGAGGGCTACGAG.

This clone was recorded at least ten times. The part of the CDR3 DNA that was read is TGTGCCAGCAGTGAATGGGTCGCTAGCGGGAGGGTTACCCACAATGAG. It encodes CASSEWVASGRVTHNE. The CDR3 in full is CASSEWVASGRVTHNEQFF. The chain uses TRBV6-1 and TRBJ2-1; 12 bases are shared with TRBD2. The read comes to an end 3 residues before the CDR3 does, leaving the germline J gene to fill in the end. The CDR3 length is 19 residues. Trimming removed 2 bases from V and 5 bases from J; junction bases left unmatched: 13. Germline assignment: CDR1 MNHNS and CDR2 SASEGT.

A word on this clone: The sequence runs out 3 residues before the end of the CDR3; the remainder is reconstructed from the germline J gene. The gene calls are TRBV11-2 and TRBJ2-7, with 8 bases lining up with TRBD2. The junction had 4 bases not matched to a gene; V was cut back by 1 base and J by 5 bases. Germline-derived CDR1 and CDR2 are SGHAT and FQNNGV. This CDR3 contains 14 residues. CDR3 loop: CASSLGAGVDEQYF. The DNA read from the CDR3 is TGTGCCAGCAGCTTAGGAGCGGGAGTTGACGAG.

About this clone itself: The DNA ends 3 residues before the CDR3 does, and the rest of the CDR3 is filled in from the germline J gene. The V gene is TRBV2, the J gene TRBJ2-3; TRBD1 might be the D (6 bases). The germline V and J ends were trimmed by 4 bases and 4 bases, with 15 bases remaining between them. CDR3 length: 15 amino acids. The germline CDR1 and CDR2 sequences are SNHLY and FYNNEI. The CDR3: CASSALSGVADTQYF. CDR3 bases read: TGTGCCAGCAGTGCCCTGTCAGGGGTGGCAGATACG.

Remarks on this clone: Sequencing ends 3 residues short of the CDR3 end; the germline J gene provides the rest. The chain has TRBV13 and TRBJ1-2; D gene unclear. Looked up from germline, CDR1 is PRHDT and CDR2 is FYEKMQ (reference sequence). The length of the CDR3 is 15 residues. CDR3 protein: CASRRTSGSRGDYTF. CDR3 DNA, as far as it was read: TGTGCCAGCAGGCGGACTAGCGGGAGTAGAGGTGAC.

This clone was observed a few times. Coverage ceases 3 residues before the CDR3 finishes, and the germline J gene fills in the end. The rearrangement links TRBV20-1 to TRBJ2-1, with 8 bases fitting TRBD2. This CDR3 has 17 amino acids. Trimming cost V 0 bases and J 2 bases; bases outside gene matches: 9. Germline assignment: CDR1 DFQATT and CDR2 SNEGSKA (reference sequence). The DNA read from the CDR3 is TGCAGTGCTAGAGATATCCTAAGCGGGAGCCCCTACAATGAG. Encoded protein: CSARDILSGSPYNE. The whole CDR3 region reads CSARDILSGSPYNEQFF.

This clone has a count of ten or more. The sequence runs out 3 residues before the end of the CDR3; the remainder is reconstructed from the germline J gene. The genes are TRBV2 and TRBJ2-1; TRBD2 is a possible D gene (5 bases). Germline lookup yields CDR1 SNHLY and CDR2 FYNNEI. With 4 bases removed from V and 8 bases from J, the gap between germline ends came to 18 bases. There are 15 residues in the CDR3. The CDR3 DNA, read in part, is TGTGCCAGCAGTGCCGGAGGCCCCTTGGCGGATGAG. Protein: CASSAGGPLADE. The entire CDR3 sequence reads CASSAGGPLADEQFF.

This clone has just a few counts. The DNA ends 3 residues before the CDR3 does, and the rest of the CDR3 is filled in from the germline J gene. V gene TRBV19 combines with J gene TRBJ2-4; D might be TRBD1 or TRBD2, each matching 5 bases. The CDR3 consists of 15 residues. CDR1 is LNHDA, CDR2 SQIVND, per germline (reference sequence). CDR3 bases read: TGTGCCAGTAGTATTTCGCCAGGGAGTAATTATGGT. It yields the protein CASSISPGSNYG. The whole CDR3 reads CASSISPGSNYGQYF.

Worth noting for this clone: The read stops 3 residues short of the end of the CDR3; the missing end is completed from the germline J gene. The rearrangement uses TRBV11-2 and TRBJ1-1, with D unresolved. The CDR3 spans 11 residues. Germline values: CDR1 SGHAT, CDR2 FQNNGV. Here the CDR3 reads CASSAPYEAFF. Incomplete CDR3 DNA: TGTGCCAGCAGCGCACCCTACGAG.

This clone has ten or more counts. The CDR3 end lies 3 residues beyond the end of the read and is filled in from the germline J gene. The chain couples TRBV7-9 to TRBJ1-2; D is perhaps TRBD1 (6 bases). The CDR3 length is 14 residues. Germline loops: CDR1 SEHNR, CDR2 FQNEAQ (reference sequence). CDR3 DNA (partial): TGTGCCAGCAGCGCCCGGGGCAGGGGAGAAGGC. It is translated as CASSARGRGEG. Given in full, the CDR3 is CASSARGRGEGYTF.

In this sample, this clone turned up many times. The observed sequence ends 3 residues before the CDR3 terminus, with the missing tail filled in from the germline J gene. The chain combines TRBV2 with TRBJ2-1; D may match TRBD1 or TRBD2 (5 bases each). Germline V lookup: CDR1 SNHLY, CDR2 FYNNEI. This CDR3 is built from 12 residues. V lost 6 bases, J lost 5 bases, and 8 bases lay in between. The CDR3 sequence is CASSRGDNEQFF. The CDR3 bases that were read are TGTGCCAGCAGCCGAGGGGACAATGAG.

Ten or more counts support this clone. The read gets to within 3 residues of the CDR3 end, and the germline J gene fills in the rest. The rearrangement links TRBV6-2 or TRBV6-3 to TRBJ2-7, with D uncertain. Between the trimmed V and J ends, which lost 2 bases and 1 base, there was a span of 6 bases. CDR1 is MNHEY, CDR2 SVGEGT, per germline. This CDR3 comprises 13 residues. The CDR3 DNA, read in part, is TGTGCCAGCAGTTACCCAGGATCCTACGAG. This encodes CASSYPGSYE. The entire CDR3 sequence reads CASSYPGSYEQYF.

This clone was recorded a few times. Read coverage stops 3 residues before the CDR3 terminus; the germline J gene supplies the remainder. This sample includes further DNA sequences coding for the same CDR3. The chain uses TRBV7-9 and TRBJ1-1; TRBD1 is a possible D gene (5 bases). The germline gives CDR1 SEHNR, CDR2 FQNEAQ (reference sequence). This CDR3 comprises 12 residues. The part of the CDR3 DNA that was read is TGTGCCAGCAGTTCGCCAGGGAGTGAG. Translated, it gives CASSSPGSE. In full, the CDR3 reads CASSSPGSEAFF.

This clone was detected many times. From the germline J gene comes the end of the CDR3, since the read stops 3 residues before it. The chain employs TRBV4-2 and TRBJ1-1; 8 bases map to TRBD1. J was trimmed by 4 bases and V by 3 bases; bases with no gene match: 10. The CDR3 sequence is 16 residues long. Germline CDR1 and CDR2: LGHNA and YNFKEQ. CDR3 residues: CASSQRQGIMFTEAFF. CDR3 DNA (partial): TGTGCCAGCAGCCAGAGACAGGGGATAATGTTCACTGAA.